This T cell receptor beta chain was recovered during a study of CXCR4 blockade with PD-1 therapy in pancreatic cancer. This clone was seen only a few times. The junction departs from germline at one end; a sequencing error may be responsible. No neoadjuvant therapy was given before resection to the patients supplying these archived tumor blocks. Using immunoSEQ multiplex PCR, the repertoire was profiled, and TCRdb retains in-frame clones only, with some absent. The profile shows about 6,000 clones, 35% to 45% of them singletons. Germline lookup yields CDR1 ENHRY and CDR2 SYGVKD. This CDR3 is 13 amino acids long.

This TCR derives from a human donor with pancreatic ductal adenocarcinoma. Sequenced input: tumor tissue. The chain uses TRBV10-3 and TRBJ1-1; 7 positions match TRBD1. CDR3 protein: CASSEGANTEAFF. The CDR3 nucleotides are TGTGCCAGCAGTGAGGGGGCGAACACTGAAGCTTTCTTT.